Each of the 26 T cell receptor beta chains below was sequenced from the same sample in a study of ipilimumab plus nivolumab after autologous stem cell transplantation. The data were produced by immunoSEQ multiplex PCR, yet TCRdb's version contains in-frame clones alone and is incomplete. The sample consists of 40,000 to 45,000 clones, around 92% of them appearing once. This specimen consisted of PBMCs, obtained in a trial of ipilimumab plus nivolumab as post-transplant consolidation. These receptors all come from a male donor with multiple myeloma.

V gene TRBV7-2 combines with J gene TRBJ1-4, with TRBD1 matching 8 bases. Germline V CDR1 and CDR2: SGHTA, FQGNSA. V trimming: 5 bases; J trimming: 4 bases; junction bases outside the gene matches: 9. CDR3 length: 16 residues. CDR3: CASSADRVEGNEKLFF. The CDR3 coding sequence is TGTGCCAGCAGCGCGGACAGGGTAGAGGGTAATGAAAAACTGTTTTTT.

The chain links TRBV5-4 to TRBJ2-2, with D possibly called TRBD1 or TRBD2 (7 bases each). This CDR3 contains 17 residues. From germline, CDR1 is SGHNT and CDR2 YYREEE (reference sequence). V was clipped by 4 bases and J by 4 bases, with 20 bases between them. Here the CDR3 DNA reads TGTGCCAGCAGCCCGGGGAGGGGACAGCGGAGCACCGGGGAGCTGTTTTTT. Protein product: CASSPGRGQRSTGELFF.

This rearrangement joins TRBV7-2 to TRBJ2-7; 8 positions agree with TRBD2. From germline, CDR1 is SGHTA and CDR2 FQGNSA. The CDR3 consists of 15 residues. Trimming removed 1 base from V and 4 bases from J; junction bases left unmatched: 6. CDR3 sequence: CASSLGAGAIYEQYF. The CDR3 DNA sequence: TGTGCCAGCAGCTTAGGAGCGGGGGCCATTTACGAGCAGTACTTC. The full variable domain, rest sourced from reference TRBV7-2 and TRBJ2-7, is GAGVSQSPSNKVTEKGKDVELRCDPISGHTALYWYRQSLGQGLEFLIYFQGNSAPDKSGLPSDRFSAERTGGSVSTLTIQRTQQEDSAVYLCASSLGAGAIYEQYFGPGTRLTVT.

CDR3 sequence (DNA): TGTGCCAGCAGTTTCTCTGGGGCCAACGTCCTGACTTTC. Its protein is CASSFSGANVLTF. The genes are TRBV27 and TRBJ2-6; D is uncertain. The CDR3 consists of 13 residues. Germline assignment: CDR1 MNHEY and CDR2 SMNVEV (reference sequence). The V end lost 3 bases, the J end lost 0 bases, and 0 bases lay between the germline ends.

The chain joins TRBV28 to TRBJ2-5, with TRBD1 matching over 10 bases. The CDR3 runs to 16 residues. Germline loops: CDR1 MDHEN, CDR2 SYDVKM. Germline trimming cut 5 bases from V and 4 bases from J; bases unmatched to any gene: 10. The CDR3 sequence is CASSPTGTGVGETQYF. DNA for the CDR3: TGTGCCAGCAGTCCCACCGGGACAGGGGTCGGAGAGACCCAGTACTTC.

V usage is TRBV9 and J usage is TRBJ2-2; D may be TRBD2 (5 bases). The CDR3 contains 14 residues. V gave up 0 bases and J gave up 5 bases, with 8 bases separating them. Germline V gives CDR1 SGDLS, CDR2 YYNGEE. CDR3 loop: CASSVVGGTGELFF. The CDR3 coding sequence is TGTGCCAGCAGCGTAGTTGGAGGAACCGGGGAGCTGTTTTTT.

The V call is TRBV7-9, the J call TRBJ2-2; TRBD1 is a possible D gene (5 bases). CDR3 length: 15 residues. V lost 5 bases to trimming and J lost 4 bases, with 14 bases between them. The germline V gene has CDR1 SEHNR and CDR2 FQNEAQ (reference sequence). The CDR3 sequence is CASSGAAAVTGELFF. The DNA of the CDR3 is TGTGCCAGCAGCGGGGCGGCCGCGGTCACCGGGGAGCTGTTTTTT.

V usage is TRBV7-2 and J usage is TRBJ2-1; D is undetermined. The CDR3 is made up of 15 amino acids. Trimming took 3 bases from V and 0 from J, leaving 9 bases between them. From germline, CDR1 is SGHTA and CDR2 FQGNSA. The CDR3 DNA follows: TGTGCCAGCAGCTTGGGCTACAGCTCCTACAATGAGCAGTTCTTC. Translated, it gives CASSLGYSSYNEQFF.

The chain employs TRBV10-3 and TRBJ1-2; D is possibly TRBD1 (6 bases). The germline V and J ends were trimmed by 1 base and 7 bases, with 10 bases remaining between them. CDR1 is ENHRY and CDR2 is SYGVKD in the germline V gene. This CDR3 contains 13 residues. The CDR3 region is CAISELDSTGYTF. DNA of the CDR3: TGTGCCATCAGTGAGTTGGACAGCACTGGCTACACCTTC.

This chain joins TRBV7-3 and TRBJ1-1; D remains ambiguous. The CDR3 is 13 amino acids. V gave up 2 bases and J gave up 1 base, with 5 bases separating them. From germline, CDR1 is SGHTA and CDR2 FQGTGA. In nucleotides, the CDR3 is TGTGCCAGCAGCTTACAGGCGAACACTGAAGCTTTCTTT. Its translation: CASSLQANTEAFF.

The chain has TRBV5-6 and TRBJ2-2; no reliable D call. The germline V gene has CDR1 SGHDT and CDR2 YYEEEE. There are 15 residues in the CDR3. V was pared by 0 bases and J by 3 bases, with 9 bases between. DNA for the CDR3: TGTGCCAGCAGCTTGGTTAGCCACTACACCGGGGAGCTGTTTTTT. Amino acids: CASSLVSHYTGELFF. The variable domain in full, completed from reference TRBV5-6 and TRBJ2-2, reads DAGVTQSPTHLIKTRGQQVTLRCSPKSGHDTVSWYQQALGQGPQFIFQYYEEEERQRGNFPDRFSGHQFPNYSSELNVNALLLGDSALYLCASSLVSHYTGELFFGEGSRLTVL.

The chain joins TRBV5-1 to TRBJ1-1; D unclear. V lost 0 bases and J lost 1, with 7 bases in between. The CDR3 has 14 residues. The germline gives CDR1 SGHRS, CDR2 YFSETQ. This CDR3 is CASSLGHGNTEAFF. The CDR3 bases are TGCGCCAGCAGCTTGGGGCACGGGAACACTGAAGCTTTCTTT. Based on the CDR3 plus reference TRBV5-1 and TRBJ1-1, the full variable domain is KAGVTQTPRYLIKTRGQQVTLSCSPISGHRSVSWYQQTPGQGLQFLFEYFSETQRNKGNFPGRFSGRQFSNSRSEMNVSTLELGDSALYLCASSLGHGNTEAFFGQGTRLTVV.

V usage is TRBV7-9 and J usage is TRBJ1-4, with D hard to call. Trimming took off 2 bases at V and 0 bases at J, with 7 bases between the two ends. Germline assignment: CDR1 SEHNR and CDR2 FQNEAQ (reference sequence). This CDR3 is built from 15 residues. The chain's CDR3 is CASSLTGATNEKLFF. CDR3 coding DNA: TGTGCCAGCAGCTTAACTGGGGCAACTAATGAAAAACTGTTTTTT.

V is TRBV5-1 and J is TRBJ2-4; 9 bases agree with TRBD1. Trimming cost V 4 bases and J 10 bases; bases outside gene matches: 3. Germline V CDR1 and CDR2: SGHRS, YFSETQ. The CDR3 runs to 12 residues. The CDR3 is CASSQTGGIQYF. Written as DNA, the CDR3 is TGCGCCAGCAGCCAGACAGGGGGGATTCAGTACTTC.

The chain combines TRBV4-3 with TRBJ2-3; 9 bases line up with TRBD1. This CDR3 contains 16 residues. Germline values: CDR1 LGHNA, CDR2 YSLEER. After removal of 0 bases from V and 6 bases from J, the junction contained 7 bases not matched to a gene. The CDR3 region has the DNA TGCGCCAGCAGCCAAGATCACAGGGGGCTCGGTGATACGCAGTATTTT. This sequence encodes CASSQDHRGLGDTQYF.

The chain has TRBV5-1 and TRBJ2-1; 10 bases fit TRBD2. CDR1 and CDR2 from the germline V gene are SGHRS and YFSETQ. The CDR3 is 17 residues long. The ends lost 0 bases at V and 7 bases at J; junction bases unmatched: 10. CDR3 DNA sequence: TGCGCCAGCAGCTTGGAGGCTAGCGGGAGCCCGTGGAATGAGCAGTTCTTC. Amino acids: CASSLEASGSPWNEQFF. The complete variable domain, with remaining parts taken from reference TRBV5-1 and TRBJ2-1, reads KAGVTQTPRYLIKTRGQQVTLSCSPISGHRSVSWYQQTPGQGLQFLFEYFSETQRNKGNFPGRFSGRQFSNSRSEMNVSTLELGDSALYLCASSLEASGSPWNEQFFGPGTRLTVL.

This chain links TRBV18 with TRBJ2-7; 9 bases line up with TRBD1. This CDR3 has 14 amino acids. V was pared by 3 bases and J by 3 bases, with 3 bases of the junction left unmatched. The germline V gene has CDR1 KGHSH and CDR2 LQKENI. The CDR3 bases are TGTGCCAGCTCACCGTCGGGACAGGGCTACGAGCAGTACTTC. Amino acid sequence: CASSPSGQGYEQYF.

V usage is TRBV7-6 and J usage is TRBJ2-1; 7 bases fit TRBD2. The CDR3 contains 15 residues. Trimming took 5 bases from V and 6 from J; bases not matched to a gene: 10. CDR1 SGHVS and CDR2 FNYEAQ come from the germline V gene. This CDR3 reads CASSLGRVMINEQFF. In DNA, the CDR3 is TGTGCCAGCAGCCTTGGGAGGGTTATGATCAATGAGCAGTTCTTC.

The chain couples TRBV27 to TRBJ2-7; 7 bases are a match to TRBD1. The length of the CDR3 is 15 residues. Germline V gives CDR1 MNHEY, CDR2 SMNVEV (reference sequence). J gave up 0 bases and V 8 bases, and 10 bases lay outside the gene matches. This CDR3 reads CASPTDRVGSYEQYF. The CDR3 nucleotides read TGTGCCAGCCCTACCGACAGGGTGGGCTCCTACGAGCAGTACTTC.

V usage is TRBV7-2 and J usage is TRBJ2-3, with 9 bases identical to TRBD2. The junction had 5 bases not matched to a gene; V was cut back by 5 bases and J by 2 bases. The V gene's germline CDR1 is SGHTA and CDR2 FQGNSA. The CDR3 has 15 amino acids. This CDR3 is CASSETSGNTDTQYF. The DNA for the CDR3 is TGTGCCAGCAGCGAGACTAGCGGTAACACAGATACGCAGTATTTT.

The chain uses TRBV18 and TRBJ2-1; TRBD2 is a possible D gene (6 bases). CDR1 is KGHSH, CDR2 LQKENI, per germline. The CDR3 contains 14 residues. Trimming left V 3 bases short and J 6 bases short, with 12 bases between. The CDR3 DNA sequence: TGTGCCAGCTCACCTGGCGGGAACACCAATGAGCAGTTCTTC. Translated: CASSPGGNTNEQFF.

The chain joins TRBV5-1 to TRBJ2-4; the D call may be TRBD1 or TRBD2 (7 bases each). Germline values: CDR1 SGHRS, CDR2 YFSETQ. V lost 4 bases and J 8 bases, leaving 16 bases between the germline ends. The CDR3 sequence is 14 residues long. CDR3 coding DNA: TGCGCCAGCAGCCATCGACAGGGAGGGGACATTCAGTACTTC. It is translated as CASSHRQGGDIQYF.

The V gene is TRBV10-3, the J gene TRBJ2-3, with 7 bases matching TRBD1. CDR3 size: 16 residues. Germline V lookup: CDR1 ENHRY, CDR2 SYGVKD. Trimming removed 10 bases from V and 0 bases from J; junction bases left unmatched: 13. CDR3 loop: CATQQGQLASTDTQYF. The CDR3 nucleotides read TGTGCCACCCAACAGGGACAGCTCGCTAGCACAGATACGCAGTATTTT.

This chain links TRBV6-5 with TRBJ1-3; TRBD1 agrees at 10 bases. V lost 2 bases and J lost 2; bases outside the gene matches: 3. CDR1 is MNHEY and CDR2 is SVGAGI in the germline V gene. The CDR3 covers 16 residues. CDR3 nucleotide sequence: TGTGCCAGCAGTTACCGCGGACAGGGGGCTGGAAACACCATATATTTT. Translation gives CASSYRGQGAGNTIYF.

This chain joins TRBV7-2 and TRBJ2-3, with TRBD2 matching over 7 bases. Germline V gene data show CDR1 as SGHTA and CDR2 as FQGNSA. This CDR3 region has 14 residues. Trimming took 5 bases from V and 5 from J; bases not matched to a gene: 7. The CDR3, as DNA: TGTGCCAGCAGCAAGACTAGCTTTCGAGATACGCAGTATTTT. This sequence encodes CASSKTSFRDTQYF.

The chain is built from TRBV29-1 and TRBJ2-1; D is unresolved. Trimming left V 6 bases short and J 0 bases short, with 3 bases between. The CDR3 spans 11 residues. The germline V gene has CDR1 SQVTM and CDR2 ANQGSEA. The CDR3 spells CSVSSYNEQFF. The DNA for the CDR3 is TGCAGCGTGAGCTCCTACAATGAGCAGTTCTTC.